This T cell receptor (beta chain) was recorded in a study of cytomegalovirus exposure and HLA in healthy donors. The study, taken as a whole, reports: Within an earlier analysis, most TCR beta V segments proved productive either about 87% or about 30% of the time. Beyond CMV serostatus, there was no information to go on about immune exposure. In most subjects, TCR beta sequences reportedly gave accurate predictions of HLA-A and HLA-B alleles.

Use of 60 Vbeta and 13 Jbeta primers characterized the PCR. TCRdb keeps only in-frame clones here, not all; method: immunoSEQ multiplex PCR. Of around 100,000 clones in the sample, around two thirds are singletons; the top ten hold 3% to 4%. To note about this clone: Its antigen remains unknown.

The CDR3 has 13 amino acids. Per the germline V gene, CDR1 is KGHSH and CDR2 is LQKENI. V dropped 3 bases and J dropped 6 bases, with 11 bases sitting between them. The receptor was isolated from a man aged 25 to 40 in good health and CMV-seropositive. The rearrangement joins TRBV18 to TRBJ1-1; no reliable D call. Sequenced input: PBMCs. The CDR3 DNA is TGTGCCAGCTCACCCCCCTCTCTGTCTGAAGCTTTCTTT. Translation: CASSPPSLSEAFF.